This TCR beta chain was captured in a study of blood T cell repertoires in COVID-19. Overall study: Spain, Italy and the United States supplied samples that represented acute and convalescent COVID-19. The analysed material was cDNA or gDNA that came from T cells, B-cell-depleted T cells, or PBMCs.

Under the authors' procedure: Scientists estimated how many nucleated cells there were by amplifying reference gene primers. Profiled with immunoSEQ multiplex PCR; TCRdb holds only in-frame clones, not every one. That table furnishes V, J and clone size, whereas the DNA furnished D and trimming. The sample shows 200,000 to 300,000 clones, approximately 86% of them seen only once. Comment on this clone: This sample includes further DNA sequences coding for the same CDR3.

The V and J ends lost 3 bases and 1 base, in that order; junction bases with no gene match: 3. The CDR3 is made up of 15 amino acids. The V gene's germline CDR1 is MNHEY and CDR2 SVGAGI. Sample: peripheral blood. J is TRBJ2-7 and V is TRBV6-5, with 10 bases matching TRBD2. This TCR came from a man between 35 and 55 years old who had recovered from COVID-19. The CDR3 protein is CASSYRTSGSYEQYF. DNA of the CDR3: TGTGCCAGCAGTTATCGGACTAGCGGATCCTACGAGCAGTACTTC.